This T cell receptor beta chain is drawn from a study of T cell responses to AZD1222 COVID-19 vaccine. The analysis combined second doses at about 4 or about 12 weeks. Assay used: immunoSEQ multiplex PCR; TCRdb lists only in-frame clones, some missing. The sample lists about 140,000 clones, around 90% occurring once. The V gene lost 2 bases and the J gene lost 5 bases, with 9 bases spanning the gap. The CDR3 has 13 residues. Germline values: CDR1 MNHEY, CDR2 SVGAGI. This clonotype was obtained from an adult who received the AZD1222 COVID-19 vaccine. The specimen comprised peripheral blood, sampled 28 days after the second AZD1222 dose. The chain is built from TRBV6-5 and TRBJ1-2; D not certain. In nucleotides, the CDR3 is TGTGCCAGCAGTTACGGGCAGGCGTATGGCTACACCTTC. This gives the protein CASSYGQAYGYTF.